This record concerns one T cell receptor beta chain sequence. The V gene lost 0 bases and the J gene lost 3 bases, with 12 bases spanning the gap. The germline V gene encodes CDR1 SGHRS and CDR2 YFSETQ. The CDR3 spans 15 residues. These data come from a study of T-cell reconstitution after alpha-beta-depleted transplantation in children. During its preparation, the TCRbeta library received unique molecular identifiers. One entry per CDR3 protein results from TCRdb running MiXCR on the PCR reads. The profile covers 350,000 to 450,000 distinct CDR3 sequences, with 13% appearing a single time and 4% to 5.5% taken by the ten largest.

The sequences come from PBMCs, collected from the stem cell graft. The chain recombines TRBV5-1 with TRBJ1-1; D may be TRBD1 (6 bases). The receptor was isolated from a human donor who donated a stem cell graft to a child with Fanconi anemia. The CDR3 DNA is TGCGCCAGCAGCTTGGTGACAGGTCAGGACACTGAAGCTTTCTTT. It is translated as CASSLVTGQDTEAFF.